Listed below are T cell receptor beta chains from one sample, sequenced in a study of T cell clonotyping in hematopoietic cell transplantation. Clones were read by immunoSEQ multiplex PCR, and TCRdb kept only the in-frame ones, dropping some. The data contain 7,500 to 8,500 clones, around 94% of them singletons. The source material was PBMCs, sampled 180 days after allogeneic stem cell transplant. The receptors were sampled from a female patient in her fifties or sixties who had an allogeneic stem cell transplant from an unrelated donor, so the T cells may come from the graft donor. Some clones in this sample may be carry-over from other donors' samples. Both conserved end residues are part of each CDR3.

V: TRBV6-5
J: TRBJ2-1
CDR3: CASSLRLAAHNEQFF

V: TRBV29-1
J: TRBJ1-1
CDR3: CSVVISVTEAFF

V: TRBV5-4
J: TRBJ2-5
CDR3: CASSWAGGRYQETQYF

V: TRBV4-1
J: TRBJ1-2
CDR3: CASRAGGARRNYGYTF

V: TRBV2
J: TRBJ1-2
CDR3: CASRTDRGSDGYTF

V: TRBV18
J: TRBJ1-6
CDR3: CASSRQQGSYNSPLHF

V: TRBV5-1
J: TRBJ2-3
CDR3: CASSMGPTDTQYF

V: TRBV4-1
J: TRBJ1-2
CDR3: CASAQGVNYGYTF

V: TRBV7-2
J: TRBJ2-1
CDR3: CASSPRSGRKNNEQFF

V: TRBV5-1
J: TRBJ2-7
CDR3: CASSRDTASYEQYF

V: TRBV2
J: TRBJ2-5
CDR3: CASSKAQETQYF